This entry lists 28 T cell receptor beta chains sequenced from one sample in a study of T cell responses to AZD1222 COVID-19 vaccine. Here immunoSEQ multiplex PCR was the method, and the copy in TCRdb shows in-frame clones only, minus some. The sample includes 130,000 to 150,000 clones, roughly 94% of them seen just once. The material sequenced was peripheral blood, taken on day 0 of AZD1222 vaccination. The origin of the receptors is an adult in good health.

J is TRBJ2-2 and V is TRBV11-2; 7 bases map to TRBD1. CDR1 SGHAT and CDR2 FQNNGV come from the germline V gene. V lost 7 bases, J lost 1 base, and 6 bases stayed unmatched. The CDR3 totals 15 residues. DNA of the CDR3: TGTGCCAGCACCACGACAGGGTGGAACACCGGGGAGCTGTTTTTT. Amino acid sequence: CASTTTGWNTGELFF. Using reference TRBV11-2 and TRBJ2-2 for the parts outside the CDR3, the full variable domain is EAGVAQSPRYKIIEKRQSVAFWCNPISGHATLYWYQQILGQGPKLLIQFQNNGVVDDSQLPKDRFSAERLKGVDSTLKIQPAKLEDSAVYLCASTTTGWNTGELFFGEGSRLTVL.

The chain has TRBV4-3 and TRBJ2-2, with D possibly TRBD1 on 6 matching bases. V was cut by 1 base and J by 4 bases, with 7 bases left in between. The CDR3 sequence is 14 residues long. Germline loops: CDR1 LGHNA, CDR2 YSLEER. CDR3 DNA: TGCGCCAGCAGCCAAGCAGGGGTCACCGGGGAGCTGTTTTTT. This codes for CASSQAGVTGELFF.

This clone was seen more than once but under ten times. CDR3 in DNA: TGTGCCAGCAGCCCGAGGCTAGCGGGGGGCACCAATGAGCAGTTCTTC. Its protein product is CASSPRLAGGTNEQFF. The chain couples TRBV7-2 to TRBJ2-1; 11 nucleotides agree with TRBD2. The length of the CDR3 is 16 residues. After removal of 5 bases from V and 6 bases from J, the junction contained 9 bases not matched to a gene. Germline CDR1 SGHTA, CDR2 FQGNSA.

J is TRBJ1-5 and V is TRBV2; 9 bases are a match to TRBD1. Germline lookup yields CDR1 SNHLY and CDR2 FYNNEI. The CDR3 runs to 14 residues. The V and J ends lost 4 bases and 6 bases, in that order; junction bases with no gene match: 4. CDR3 in amino acids: CASSGDRVGQPQHF. The CDR3 DNA sequence: TGTGCCAGCAGTGGGGACAGGGTCGGTCAGCCCCAGCATTTT.

Only a few counts were recorded for this clone. The V call is TRBV6-5, the J call TRBJ1-6; D gene uncertain. This CDR3 has 13 amino acids. The V end lost 7 bases, the J end lost 4 bases, and 8 bases lay between the germline ends. CDR1 and CDR2 from the germline V gene are MNHEY and SVGAGI. The CDR3 reads CASNRRYNSPLHF. The CDR3 DNA reads TGTGCCAGCAATCGACGGTATAATTCACCCCTCCACTTT.

The chain carries TRBV5-1 and TRBJ1-6; maybe TRBD1 (6 bases). Germline CDR1 is SGHRS and CDR2 is YFSETQ. V lost 4 bases to trimming and J lost 5 bases, with 16 bases between them. The CDR3 is made up of 16 amino acids. CDR3 DNA: TGCGCCAGCAGCCGCCAAGGAGAGGGGGATAATTCACCCCTCCACTTT. It specifies CASSRQGEGDNSPLHF.

This clone was seen only once. The rearrangement joins TRBV11-3 to TRBJ1-1, with D uncertain. There are 12 residues in the CDR3. Germline CDR1 reads SGHNT; CDR2 reads YENEEA. Trimming cost V 2 bases and J 0 bases, with 1 base left between them. The DNA for the CDR3 is TGTGCCAGCAGCTTAATGAACACTGAAGCTTTCTTT. This sequence encodes CASSLMNTEAFF. Supplemented by reference TRBV11-3 and TRBJ1-1, the full variable domain reads EAGVVQSPRYKIIEKKQPVAFWCNPISGHNTLYWYLQNLGQGPELLIRYENEEAVDDSQLPKDRFSAERLKGVDSTLKIQPAELGDSAVYLCASSLMNTEAFFGQGTRLTVV.

This chain links TRBV6-5 with TRBJ1-1; TRBD1 is a possible D gene (6 bases). CDR3 length equals 14 residues. Trimming removed 6 bases from V and 4 bases from J, with 15 bases in between. CDR1 is MNHEY and CDR2 is SVGAGI in the germline V gene. CDR3 coding DNA: TGTGCCAGCAGGTACACAAGAGGGGGCACTGAAGCTTTCTTT. This gives the protein CASRYTRGGTEAFF.

This chain uses TRBV4-1 with TRBJ1-2, with D possibly TRBD1 on 6 matching bases. The ends were cut back, 3 bases at V and 4 bases at J, with 6 bases in the middle. The germline CDR1 and CDR2 sequences are MGHRA and YSYEKL. The CDR3 has 12 residues. The CDR3: CASSQDSYGYTF. Here the CDR3 DNA reads TGCGCCAGCAGCCAGGACAGCTATGGCTACACCTTC.

This sequence joins TRBV5-1 and TRBJ2-1; D not certain. This CDR3 has 13 amino acids. Trimming shortened V by 0 bases and J by 10 bases, and 11 bases separated the two germline ends. The germline V gene encodes CDR1 SGHRS and CDR2 YFSETQ. The DNA for the CDR3 is TGCGCCAGCAGCTTGGTATCTGGCACGGAGCAGTTCTTC. Its protein is CASSLVSGTEQFF.

This chain links TRBV5-1 with TRBJ1-4; TRBD1 matches at 9 bases. The V segment lost 3 bases and the J segment 7 bases; nucleotides outside the gene matches: 7. The CDR3 has 15 residues. Germline lookup yields CDR1 SGHRS and CDR2 YFSETQ. Here the CDR3 reads CASSSGDRETEKLFF. As DNA, the CDR3 is TGCGCCAGCAGCTCAGGGGACAGGGAGACTGAAAAACTGTTTTTT.

The chain employs TRBV3-1 (or the pseudogene TRBV3-2) and TRBJ2-7; 7 bases map to TRBD1. Germline V gene data show CDR1 as LGHDT and CDR2 as YNNKEL (reference sequence). The CDR3 is 16 residues long. The ends lost 1 base at V and 3 bases at J; junction bases unmatched: 9. CDR3 in amino acids: CASSQGRQGVYYEQYF. Here the CDR3 DNA reads TGTGCCAGCAGCCAAGGCCGACAGGGCGTGTACTACGAGCAGTACTTC.

This clone was observed a single time. V is TRBV30 and J is TRBJ1-3, with D unresolved. Germline CDR1 is GTSNPN and CDR2 is SVGIG (reference sequence). This CDR3 has 15 amino acids. V shed 2 bases and J shed 0 bases, with 11 bases lying between them. Here the CDR3 DNA reads TGTGCCTGGAGTAAAGGACCGTACTCTGGAAACACCATATATTTT. It encodes CAWSKGPYSGNTIYF. Based on the CDR3 plus reference TRBV30 and TRBJ1-3, the full variable domain is SQTIHQWPATLVQPVGSPLSLECTVEGTSNPNLYWYRQAAGRGLQLLFYSVGIGQISSEVPQNLSASRPQDRQFILSSKKLLLSDSGFYLCAWSKGPYSGNTIYFGEGSWLTVV.

The rearrangement links TRBV27 to TRBJ1-2, with TRBD1 identical over 10 bases. J gave up 5 bases and V 7 bases, and 10 bases lay outside the gene matches. There are 15 residues in the CDR3. CDR1 is MNHEY, CDR2 SMNVEV, per germline (reference sequence). CDR3 sequence: CASMRQGALGYGYTF. CDR3 DNA sequence: TGTGCCAGCATGCGACAGGGGGCGTTGGGGTATGGCTACACCTTC.

DNA for the CDR3: TGTGCCAGCAGCTTATTCCGTTCCGGAAACACCATATATTTT. Amino acids: CASSLFRSGNTIYF. The genes are TRBV11-1 and TRBJ1-3; D is undetermined. Deletions cut 2 bases from V and 4 bases from J, with 9 bases between. The CDR3 is 14 amino acids. The germline gives CDR1 SGHAT, CDR2 FQDESV (reference sequence).

The chain is built from TRBV4-1 and TRBJ1-2; 10 nucleotides line up with TRBD1. The CDR3 is 16 amino acids. J lost 0 bases, V lost 5 bases, and 6 bases had no gene match. Germline V gene lookup returns CDR1 MGHRA and CDR2 YSYEKL. Here the CDR3 reads CASSKGQGSPNYGYTF. The DNA for the CDR3 is TGCGCCAGCAGCAAGGGACAGGGGAGTCCTAACTATGGCTACACCTTC.

The chain uses TRBV19 and TRBJ1-5, with D hard to call. V dropped 1 base and J dropped 3 bases, with 4 bases sitting between them. The CDR3 is 13 amino acids. Germline V gene lookup returns CDR1 LNHDA and CDR2 SQIVND (reference sequence). The CDR3 sequence: CASSIALNQPQHF. The CDR3 DNA reads as TGTGCCAGTAGTATAGCCCTCAATCAGCCCCAGCATTTT.

V usage is TRBV5-1 and J usage is TRBJ1-4; the D is unclear. This CDR3 is built from 15 residues. V lost 0 bases and J 0 bases, leaving 6 bases between the germline ends. Germline CDR1 is SGHRS and CDR2 is YFSETQ. The CDR3 DNA sequence: TGCGCCAGCAGCTTGGTCTTCGCAACTAATGAAAAACTGTTTTTT. It encodes CASSLVFATNEKLFF.

This clone was detected once. V is TRBV3-1 (or the pseudogene TRBV3-2) and J is TRBJ1-5; 7 bases map to TRBD1. Germline values: CDR1 LGHDT, CDR2 YNNKEL (reference sequence). V dropped 2 bases and J dropped 5; count of bases not matched to a gene: 3. This CDR3 has 14 residues. The CDR3: CASSQQGGDQPQHF. DNA for the CDR3: TGTGCCAGCAGCCAACAGGGGGGGGATCAGCCCCAGCATTTT.

V is TRBV6-2 or TRBV6-3 and J is TRBJ1-5; D not resolved. Germline assignment: CDR1 MNHEY and CDR2 SVGEGT. CDR3 length equals 14 residues. V shed 5 bases and J shed 0 bases, with 8 bases lying between them. The CDR3 DNA reads TGTGCCAGCAGTCACGACGGTAGCAATCAGCCCCAGCATTTT. Translated: CASSHDGSNQPQHF.

The rearrangement links TRBV24-1 to TRBJ1-6; 9 bases are shared with TRBD1. The CDR3 sequence is 16 residues long. With 9 bases clipped from V and 9 bases from J, the junction kept 14 bases outside the gene matches. Germline loops: CDR1 KGHDR, CDR2 SFDVKD. The CDR3 loop reads CATPYNSGQGFSPLHF. The CDR3 DNA sequence: TGTGCCACCCCTTATAACTCGGGACAGGGCTTTTCACCCCTCCACTTT.

The V call is TRBV7-9, the J call TRBJ2-1, with D possibly called TRBD1 or TRBD2 (5 bases each). This CDR3 comprises 14 residues. CDR1 is SEHNR and CDR2 is FQNEAQ in the germline V gene (reference sequence). The V and J ends lost 3 bases and 9 bases respectively, with 15 bases between them. CDR3 coding DNA: TGTGCCAGCAGCTTTTACTACGGGGCAACTGAGCAGTTCTTC. Translating gives CASSFYYGATEQFF.

The rearrangement uses TRBV4-1 and TRBJ1-2, with 9 bases aligning to TRBD1. J was trimmed by 7 bases and V by 4 bases; bases with no gene match: 16. Germline assignment: CDR1 MGHRA and CDR2 YSYEKL. CDR3 length equals 17 residues. The CDR3 loop reads CASSLPGKGQGLSGYTF. The DNA of the CDR3 is TGCGCCAGCAGCCTCCCCGGAAAAGGACAGGGGCTTTCTGGCTACACCTTC.

This CDR3 is CASSPSGQPNEKLFF. The CDR3 DNA sequence: TGTGCCAGTAGCCCGTCGGGACAGCCTAATGAAAAACTGTTTTTT. The chain recombines TRBV19 with TRBJ1-4; 7 nucleotides line up with TRBD1. The V gene's germline CDR1 is LNHDA and CDR2 SQIVND (reference sequence). V was pared by 6 bases and J by 3 bases, with 7 bases of the junction left unmatched. The CDR3 runs 15 residues.

The chain is built from TRBV10-3 and TRBJ2-3, with D unresolved. The V gene lost 6 bases and the J gene lost 1 base, with 11 bases spanning the gap. The germline V gene has CDR1 ENHRY and CDR2 SYGVKD. This CDR3 comprises 14 residues. DNA of the CDR3: TGTGCCATCAGCCCTTCGGACGGCACAGATACGCAGTATTTT. Its protein product is CAISPSDGTDTQYF.

The chain uses TRBV3-1 (or the pseudogene TRBV3-2) and TRBJ1-2, with D maybe TRBD1 (5 bases). This CDR3 is 16 amino acids long. V was cut by 2 bases and J by 3 bases, with 16 bases left in between. Germline values: CDR1 LGHDT, CDR2 YNNKEL (reference sequence). CDR3 in amino acids: CASSQTPSTAYYGYTF. For the CDR3, the DNA is TGTGCCAGCAGCCAAACCCCCTCGACAGCCTACTATGGCTACACCTTC.

The chain links TRBV3-1 (or the pseudogene TRBV3-2) to TRBJ2-5, with D tentatively TRBD1 or TRBD2 (5 bases each). Per the germline V gene, CDR1 is LGHDT and CDR2 is YNNKEL (reference sequence). This CDR3 spans 13 amino acids. V lost 3 bases and J 6 bases, leaving 11 bases between the germline ends. This chain's CDR3 is CASSQGGDQTQYF. DNA of the CDR3: TGTGCCAGCAGCCAGGGTGGGGACCAGACCCAGTACTTC.

The chain joins TRBV5-4 to TRBJ1-2, with TRBD1 matching 8 bases. This CDR3 has 14 amino acids. The V segment lost 3 bases and the J segment 7 bases; nucleotides outside the gene matches: 8. CDR1 is SGHNT, CDR2 YYREEE, per germline (reference sequence). CDR3 DNA sequence: TGTGCCAGCAGCTCCTCGGAGGACAGGGCTGGCTACACCTTC. This sequence encodes CASSSSEDRAGYTF.